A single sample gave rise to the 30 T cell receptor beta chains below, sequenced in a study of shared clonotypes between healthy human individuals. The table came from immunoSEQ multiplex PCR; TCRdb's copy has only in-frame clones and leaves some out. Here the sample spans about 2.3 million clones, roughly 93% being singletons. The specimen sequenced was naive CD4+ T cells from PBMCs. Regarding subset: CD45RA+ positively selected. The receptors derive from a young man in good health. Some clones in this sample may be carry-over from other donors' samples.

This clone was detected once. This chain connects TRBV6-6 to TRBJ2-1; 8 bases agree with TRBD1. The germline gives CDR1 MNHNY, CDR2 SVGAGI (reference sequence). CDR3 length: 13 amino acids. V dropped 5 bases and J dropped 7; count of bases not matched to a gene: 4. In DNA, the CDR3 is TGTGCCAGCAGTCCGACAGGGGTAAATGAGCAGTTCTTC. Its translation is CASSPTGVNEQFF.

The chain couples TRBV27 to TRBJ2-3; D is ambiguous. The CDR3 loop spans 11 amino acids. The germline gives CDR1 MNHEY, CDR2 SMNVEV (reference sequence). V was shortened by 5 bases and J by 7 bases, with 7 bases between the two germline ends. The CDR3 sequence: CASSPGYTQYF. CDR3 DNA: TGTGCCAGCAGTCCCGGATATACGCAGTATTTT.

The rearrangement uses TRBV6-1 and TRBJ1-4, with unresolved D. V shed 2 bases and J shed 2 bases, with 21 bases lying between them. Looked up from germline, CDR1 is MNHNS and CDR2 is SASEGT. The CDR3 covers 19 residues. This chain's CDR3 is CASSEYQSGSRVTNEKLFF. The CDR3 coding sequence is TGTGCCAGCAGTGAATATCAGTCAGGCAGTCGAGTGACTAATGAAAAACTGTTTTTT.

CDR3 coding DNA: TGTGCCAGCAGCGCCGGGACAGGGGGCAGAGAGACCCAGTACTTC. This encodes CASSAGTGGRETQYF. The J gene is TRBJ2-5, the V gene TRBV5-8, with 12 bases that match TRBD1. From germline, CDR1 is SGHTS and CDR2 YDEGEE. V shed 4 bases and J 4 bases; nucleotides not matched to a gene: 5. CDR3 length: 15 residues.

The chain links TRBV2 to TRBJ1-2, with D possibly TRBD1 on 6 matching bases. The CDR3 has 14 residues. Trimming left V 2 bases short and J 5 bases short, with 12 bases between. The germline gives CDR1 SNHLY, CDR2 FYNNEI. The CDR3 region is CASSEYREWYGYTF. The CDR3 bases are TGTGCCAGCAGTGAATACAGGGAATGGTATGGCTACACCTTC.

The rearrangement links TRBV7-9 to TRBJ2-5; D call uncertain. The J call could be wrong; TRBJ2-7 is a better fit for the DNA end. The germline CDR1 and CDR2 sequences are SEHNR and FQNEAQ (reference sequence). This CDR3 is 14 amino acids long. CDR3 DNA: TGTGCCAGCAGCTCGGGTCCGTCCGCGACCGAGCAGTACTTC. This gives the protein CASSSGPSATEQYF.

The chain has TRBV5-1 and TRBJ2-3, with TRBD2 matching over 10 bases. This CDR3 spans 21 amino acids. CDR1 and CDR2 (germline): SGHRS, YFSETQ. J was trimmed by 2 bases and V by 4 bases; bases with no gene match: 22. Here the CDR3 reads CASSRRIGAGGTHRSTDTQYF. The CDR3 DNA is TGCGCCAGCAGCAGGAGGATCGGAGCGGGAGGGACCCATCGATCCACAGATACGCAGTATTTT.

CDR3 amino acids: CASSKSRGTGFYQETQYF. CDR3 DNA: TGTGCCAGCAGTAAATCTCGGGGGACAGGGTTTTACCAAGAGACCCAGTACTTC. The chain has TRBV2 and TRBJ2-5, with 9 bases identical to TRBD1. Germline loops: CDR1 SNHLY, CDR2 FYNNEI. The CDR3 is made up of 18 amino acids. V lost 5 bases to trimming and J lost 0 bases; unmatched junction nucleotides: 13. Combining the CDR3 with reference TRBV2 and TRBJ2-5 gives the whole variable domain EPEVTQTPSHQVTQMGQEVILRCVPISNHLYFYWYRQILGQKVEFLVSFYNNEISEKSEIFDDQFSVERPDGSNFTLKIRSTKLEDSAMYFCASSKSRGTGFYQETQYFGPGTRLLVL.

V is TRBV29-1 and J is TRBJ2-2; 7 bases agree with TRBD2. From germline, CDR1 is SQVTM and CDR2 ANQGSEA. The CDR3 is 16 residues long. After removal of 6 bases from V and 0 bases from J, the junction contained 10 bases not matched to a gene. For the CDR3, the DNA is TGCAGCGTCCGGGAGGTCGGAGGTGCGAACACCGGGGAGCTGTTTTTT. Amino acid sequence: CSVREVGGANTGELFF.

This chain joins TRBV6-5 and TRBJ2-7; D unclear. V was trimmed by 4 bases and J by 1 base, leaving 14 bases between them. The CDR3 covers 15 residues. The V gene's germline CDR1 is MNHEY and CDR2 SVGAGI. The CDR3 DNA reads TGTGCCAGCAGTTTCGCGTCCCCTCCTTCCTACGAGCAGTACTTC. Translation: CASSFASPPSYEQYF.

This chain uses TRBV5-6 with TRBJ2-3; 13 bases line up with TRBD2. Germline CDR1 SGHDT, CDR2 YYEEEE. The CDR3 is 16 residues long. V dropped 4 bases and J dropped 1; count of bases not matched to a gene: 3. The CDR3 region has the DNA TGTGCCAGCAGCCGGACTAGCGGGAGTGGCACAGATACGCAGTATTTT. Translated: CASSRTSGSGTDTQYF.

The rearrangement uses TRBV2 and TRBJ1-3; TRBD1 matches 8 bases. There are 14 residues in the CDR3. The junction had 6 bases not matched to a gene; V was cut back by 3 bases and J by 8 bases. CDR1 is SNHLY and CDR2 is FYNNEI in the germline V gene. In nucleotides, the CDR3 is TGTGCCAGCAGTGAGGACAGGGAGGAATACACCATATATTTT. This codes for CASSEDREEYTIYF.

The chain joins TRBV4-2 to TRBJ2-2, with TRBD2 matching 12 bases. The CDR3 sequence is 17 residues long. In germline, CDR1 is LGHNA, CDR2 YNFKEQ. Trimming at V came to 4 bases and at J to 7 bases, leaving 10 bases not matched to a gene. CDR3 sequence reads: CASSPTSGRIDGGELFF. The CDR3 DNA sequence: TGTGCCAGCAGCCCCACTAGCGGGAGGATTGATGGCGGGGAGCTGTTTTTT.

CDR3 nucleotides: TGTGCCAGCAGCGTCGGACTAGCGGCGAACACCGGGGAGCTGTTTTTT. Protein sequence: CASSVGLAANTGELFF. The chain couples TRBV5-6 to TRBJ2-2; 10 positions agree with TRBD2. The germline gives CDR1 SGHDT, CDR2 YYEEEE. V lost 4 bases to trimming and J lost 0 bases; unmatched junction nucleotides: 3. This CDR3 has 16 residues.

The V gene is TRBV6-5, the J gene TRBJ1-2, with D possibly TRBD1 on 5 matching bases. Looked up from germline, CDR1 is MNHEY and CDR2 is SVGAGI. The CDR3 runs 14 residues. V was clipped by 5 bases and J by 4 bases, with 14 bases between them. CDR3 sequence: CASSPTGGSYGYTF. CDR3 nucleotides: TGTGCCAGCAGTCCCACGGGGGGAAGCTATGGCTACACCTTC.

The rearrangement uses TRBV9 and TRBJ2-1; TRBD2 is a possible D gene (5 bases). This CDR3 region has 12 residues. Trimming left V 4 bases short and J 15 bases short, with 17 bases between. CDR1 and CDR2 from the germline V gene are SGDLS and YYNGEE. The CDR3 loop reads CASSTAARWPFF. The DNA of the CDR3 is TGTGCCAGCAGCACAGCGGCCCGATGGCCGTTCTTC.

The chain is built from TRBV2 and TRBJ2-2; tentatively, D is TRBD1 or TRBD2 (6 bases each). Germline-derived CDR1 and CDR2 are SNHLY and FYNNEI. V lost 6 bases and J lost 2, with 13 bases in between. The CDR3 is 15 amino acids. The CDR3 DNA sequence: TGTGCCAGCAGGGGGGGCCTCACAAACACCGGGGAGCTGTTTTTT. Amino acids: CASRGGLTNTGELFF.

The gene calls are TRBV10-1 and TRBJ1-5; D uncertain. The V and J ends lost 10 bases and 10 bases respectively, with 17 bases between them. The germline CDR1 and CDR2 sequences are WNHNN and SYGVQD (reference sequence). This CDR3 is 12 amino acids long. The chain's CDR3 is CATRGLTAPQHF. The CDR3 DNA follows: TGCGCCACCCGAGGGCTGACCGCTCCCCAGCATTTT.

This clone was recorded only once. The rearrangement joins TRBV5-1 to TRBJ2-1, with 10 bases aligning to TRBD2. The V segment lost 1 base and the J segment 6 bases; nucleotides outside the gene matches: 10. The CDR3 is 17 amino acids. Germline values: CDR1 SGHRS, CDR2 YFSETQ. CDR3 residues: CASSLLPVASGSNEQFF. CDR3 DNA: TGCGCCAGCAGCTTGCTACCTGTTGCTAGCGGGAGCAATGAGCAGTTCTTC.

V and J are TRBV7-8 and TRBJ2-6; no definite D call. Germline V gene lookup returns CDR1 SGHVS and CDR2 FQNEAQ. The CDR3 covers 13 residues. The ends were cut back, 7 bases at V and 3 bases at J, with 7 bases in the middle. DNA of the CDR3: TGTGCCAGCACCCTCGATGGGGCCAACGTCCTGACTTTC. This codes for CASTLDGANVLTF. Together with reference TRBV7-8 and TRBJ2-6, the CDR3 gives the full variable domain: GAGVSQSPRYKVAKRGQDVALRCDPISGHVSLFWYQQALGQGPEFLTYFQNEAQLDKSGLPSDRFFAERPEGSVSTLKIQRTQQEDSAVYLCASTLDGANVLTFGAGSRLTVL.

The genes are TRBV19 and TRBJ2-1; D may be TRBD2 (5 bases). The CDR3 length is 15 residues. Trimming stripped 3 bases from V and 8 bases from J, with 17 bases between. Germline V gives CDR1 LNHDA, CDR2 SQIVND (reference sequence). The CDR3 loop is CASSIRPRAKDEQFF. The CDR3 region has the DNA TGTGCCAGTAGTATTCGGCCGAGGGCCAAGGATGAGCAGTTCTTC.

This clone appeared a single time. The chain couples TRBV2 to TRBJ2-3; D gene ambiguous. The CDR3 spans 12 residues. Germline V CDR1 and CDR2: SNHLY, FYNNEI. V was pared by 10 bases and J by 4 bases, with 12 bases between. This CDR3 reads CAISPPADTQYF. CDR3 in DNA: TGTGCCATATCGCCCCCCGCAGATACGCAGTATTTT.

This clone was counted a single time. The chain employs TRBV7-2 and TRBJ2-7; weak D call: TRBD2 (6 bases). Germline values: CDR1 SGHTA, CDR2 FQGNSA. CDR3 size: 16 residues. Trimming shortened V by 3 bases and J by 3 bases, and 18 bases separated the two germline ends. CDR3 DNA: TGTGCCAGCAGCTTCTCCTCCTCAGGAGGGCGCTACGAGCAGTACTTC. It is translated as CASSFSSSGGRYEQYF.

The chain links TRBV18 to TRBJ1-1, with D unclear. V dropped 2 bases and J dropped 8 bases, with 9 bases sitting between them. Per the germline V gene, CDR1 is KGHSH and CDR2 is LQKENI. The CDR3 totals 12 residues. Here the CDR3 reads CASSPVNQEAFF. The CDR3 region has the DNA TGTGCCAGCTCACCAGTGAATCAGGAAGCTTTCTTT.

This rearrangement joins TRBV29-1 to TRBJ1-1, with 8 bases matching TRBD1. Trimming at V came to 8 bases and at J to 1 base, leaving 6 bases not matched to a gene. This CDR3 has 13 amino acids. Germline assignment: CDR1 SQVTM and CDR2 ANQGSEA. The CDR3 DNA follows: TGCAGCACACGCAGGGGGCCGAACACTGAAGCTTTCTTT. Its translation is CSTRRGPNTEAFF.

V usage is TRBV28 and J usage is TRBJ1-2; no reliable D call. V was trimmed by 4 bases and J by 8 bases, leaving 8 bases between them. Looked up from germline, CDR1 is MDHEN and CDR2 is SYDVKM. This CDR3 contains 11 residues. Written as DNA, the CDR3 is TGTGCCAGCAGTTATGGGGAAGGCTACACCTTC. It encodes CASSYGEGYTF.

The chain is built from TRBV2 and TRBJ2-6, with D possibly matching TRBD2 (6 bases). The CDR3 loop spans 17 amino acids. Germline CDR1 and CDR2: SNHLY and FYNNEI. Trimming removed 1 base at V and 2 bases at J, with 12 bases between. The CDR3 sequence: CASSEGGAFPGANVLTF. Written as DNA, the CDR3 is TGTGCCAGCAGTGAAGGCGGGGCGTTTCCTGGGGCCAACGTCCTGACTTTC.

CDR3 sequence reads: CASSSQTRNEQFF. The CDR3 DNA is TGCGCCAGCAGCTCGCAGACCCGAAATGAGCAGTTCTTC. The chain uses TRBV5-1 and TRBJ2-1; D unresolved. The germline CDR1 and CDR2 sequences are SGHRS and YFSETQ. With 3 bases removed from V and 7 bases from J, the gap between germline ends came to 11 bases. CDR3 length equals 13 residues.

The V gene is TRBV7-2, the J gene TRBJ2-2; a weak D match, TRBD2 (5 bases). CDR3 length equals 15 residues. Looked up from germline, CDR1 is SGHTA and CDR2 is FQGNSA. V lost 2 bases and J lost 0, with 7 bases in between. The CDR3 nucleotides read TGTGCCAGCAGCTTATGGGGAGCGAACACCGGGGAGCTGTTTTTT. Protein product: CASSLWGANTGELFF.

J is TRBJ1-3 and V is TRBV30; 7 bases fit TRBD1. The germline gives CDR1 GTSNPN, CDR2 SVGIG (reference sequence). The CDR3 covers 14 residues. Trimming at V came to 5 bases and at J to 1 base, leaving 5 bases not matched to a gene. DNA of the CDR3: TGTGCCTGGGGGGGGACAGTGTCTGGAAACACCATATATTTT. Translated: CAWGGTVSGNTIYF.